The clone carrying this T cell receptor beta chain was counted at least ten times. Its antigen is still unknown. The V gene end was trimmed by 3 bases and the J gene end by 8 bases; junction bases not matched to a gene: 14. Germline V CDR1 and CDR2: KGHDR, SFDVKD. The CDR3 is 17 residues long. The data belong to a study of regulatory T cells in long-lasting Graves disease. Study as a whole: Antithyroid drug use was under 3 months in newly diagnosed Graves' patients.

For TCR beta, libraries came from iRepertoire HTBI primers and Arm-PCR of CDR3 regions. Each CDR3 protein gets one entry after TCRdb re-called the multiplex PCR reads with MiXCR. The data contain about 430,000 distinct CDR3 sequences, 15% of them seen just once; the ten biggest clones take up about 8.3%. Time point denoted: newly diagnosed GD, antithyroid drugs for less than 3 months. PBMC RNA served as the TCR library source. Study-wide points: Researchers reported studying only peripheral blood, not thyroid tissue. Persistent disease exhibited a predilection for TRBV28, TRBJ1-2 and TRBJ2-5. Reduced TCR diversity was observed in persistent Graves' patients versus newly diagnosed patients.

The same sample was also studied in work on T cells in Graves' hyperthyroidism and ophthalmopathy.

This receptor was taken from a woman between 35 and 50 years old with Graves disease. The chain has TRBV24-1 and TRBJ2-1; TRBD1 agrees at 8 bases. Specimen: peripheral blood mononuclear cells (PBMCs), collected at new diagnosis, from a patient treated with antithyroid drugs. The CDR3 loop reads CATSDRHPGQALHEQFF. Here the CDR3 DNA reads TGTGCCACCAGTGATCGACATCCGGGACAGGCTCTGCATGAGCAGTTCTTC.